Following are 9 T cell receptor beta chains from one sample sequenced in a study of vaccination and CD4 T cells after COVID-19. These receptors have no identified antigens. Treatment denoted: approximately 10-day PBMC culture with coronavirus spike peptide pools or control peptides (ViraFEST assay). The study sequenced cultured CD4+ T cell DNA using the Oncomine TCR Beta short-read assay. TCRdb re-called the PCR reads through MiXCR, storing one row per CDR3 protein. In the table there are 10,000 to 15,000 distinct CDR3 sequences, roughly 54% of which are singletons. The sequenced sample was CD4+ T cells from blood, cultured in vitro. These TCRs come from a human donor who had recovered from COVID-19.

The chain uses TRBV6-1 and TRBJ1-1, with D unresolved. Germline values: CDR1 MNHNS, CDR2 SASEGT. The CDR3 consists of 13 residues. Trimming stripped 8 bases from V and 3 bases from J, with 13 bases between. The CDR3 DNA reads TGTGCCAGCTCCAAAGGGCGCGACACTGAAGCTTTCTTT. It is translated as CASSKGRDTEAFF.

The chain uses TRBV6-1 and TRBJ1-5, with D maybe TRBD1 (6 bases). This CDR3 is built from 15 residues. Germline V gene lookup returns CDR1 MNHNS and CDR2 SASEGT. V was cut by 1 base and J by 5 bases, with 12 bases left in between. In nucleotides, the CDR3 is TGTGCCAGCAGTGAAGGGTGGGGGGCGGATCAGCCCCAGCATTTT. Amino acids: CASSEGWGADQPQHF.

This clonotype was detected a few times. The chain joins TRBV12-3 or TRBV12-4 to TRBJ1-5; maybe TRBD1 (5 bases). V dropped 5 bases and J dropped 0 bases, with 14 bases sitting between them. The CDR3 has 16 amino acids. This CDR3 is CASSLQAGYSNQPQHF. The CDR3 bases are TGTGCCAGCAGTCTACAGGCAGGTTATAGCAATCAGCCCCAGCATTTT.

The gene calls are TRBV12-3 or TRBV12-4 and TRBJ2-7; 9 bases agree with TRBD2. V gave up 6 bases and J gave up 3 bases; unmatched junction bases: 9. This CDR3 is 15 amino acids long. CDR3 DNA sequence: TGTGCCAGCAGCCAGCGGACTAGCGCCTACTACGAGCAGTACTTC. As protein: CASSQRTSAYYEQYF.

A few counts support this clonotype. The genes are TRBV7-3 and TRBJ2-3, with TRBD2 identical over 14 bases. The CDR3 loop spans 16 amino acids. After removal of 1 base from V and 4 bases from J, the junction contained 1 base not matched to a gene. CDR1 is SGHTA, CDR2 FQGTGA, per germline. CDR3 DNA sequence: TGTGCCAGCAGCTTAAGACTAGCGGGAGGGCCAGATACGCAGTATTTT. It translates to CASSLRLAGGPDTQYF.

This clonotype was detected once. This chain connects TRBV5-1 to TRBJ1-1; D not certain. V was pared by 0 bases and J by 9 bases, with 12 bases between. CDR3 length equals 13 residues. Germline-derived CDR1 and CDR2 are SGHRS and YFSETQ. The CDR3 nucleotides read TGCGCCAGCAGCTTGGCCGGTTCGGTGAAAGCTTTCTTT. Residues: CASSLAGSVKAFF. Drawing the rest from reference TRBV5-1 and TRBJ1-1, the complete variable domain is KAGVTQTPRYLIKTRGQQVTLSCSPISGHRSVSWYQQTPGQGLQFLFEYFSETQRNKGNFPGRFSGRQFSNSRSEMNVSTLELGDSALYLCASSLAGSVKAFFGQGTRLTVV.

J is TRBJ2-5 and V is TRBV7-8; a possible D gene is TRBD2 (6 bases). This CDR3 has 11 amino acids. Between the trimmed V and J ends, which lost 5 bases and 10 bases, there was a span of 11 bases. From germline, CDR1 is SGHVS and CDR2 FQNEAQ. As DNA, the CDR3 is TGTGCCAGCAGCCAGTTGGGGGGCCAGTACTTC. Its translation is CASSQLGGQYF. Full variable domain (remainder filled in from reference TRBV7-8 and TRBJ2-5): GAGVSQSPRYKVAKRGQDVALRCDPISGHVSLFWYQQALGQGPEFLTYFQNEAQLDKSGLPSDRFFAERPEGSVSTLKIQRTQQEDSAVYLCASSQLGGQYFGPGTRLLVL.

The V gene is TRBV7-3, the J gene TRBJ1-1, with 9 positions matching TRBD1. The V and J ends lost 5 bases and 1 base, in that order; junction bases with no gene match: 2. This CDR3 comprises 14 residues. Germline lookup yields CDR1 SGHTA and CDR2 FQGTGA. The CDR3 here is CASSVTGGNTEAFF. The CDR3 coding sequence is TGTGCCAGCAGCGTGACAGGGGGGAACACTGAAGCTTTCTTT. Full variable domain (remainder filled in from reference TRBV7-3 and TRBJ1-1): GAGVSQTPSNKVTEKGKYVELRCDPISGHTALYWYRQSLGQGPEFLIYFQGTGAADDSGLPNDRFFAVRPEGSVSTLKIQRTERGDSAVYLCASSVTGGNTEAFFGQGTRLTVV.

The V gene is TRBV30, the J gene TRBJ1-6; no reliable D call. This CDR3 comprises 15 residues. V lost 5 bases and J 7 bases, leaving 18 bases between the germline ends. Germline CDR1 is GTSNPN and CDR2 is SVGIG (reference sequence). CDR3 residues: CAWAPARNWNSPLHF. The CDR3 DNA reads as TGTGCCTGGGCCCCTGCGCGAAACTGGAATTCACCCCTCCACTTT.